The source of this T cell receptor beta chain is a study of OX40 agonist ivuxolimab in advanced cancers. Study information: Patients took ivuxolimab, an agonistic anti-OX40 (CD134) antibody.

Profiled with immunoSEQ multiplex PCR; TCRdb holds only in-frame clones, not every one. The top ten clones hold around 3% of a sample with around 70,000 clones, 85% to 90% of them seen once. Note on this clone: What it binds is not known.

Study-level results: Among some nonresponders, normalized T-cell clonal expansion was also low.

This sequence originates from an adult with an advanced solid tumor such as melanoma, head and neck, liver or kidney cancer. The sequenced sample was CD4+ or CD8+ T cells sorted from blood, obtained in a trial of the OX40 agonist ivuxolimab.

The DNA of the CDR3 is TGTGCCAGCAGGGGGACAGGGTCCCAAGAGACCCAGTACTTC. It specifies CASRGTGSQETQYF. The chain is built from TRBV6-5 and TRBJ2-5; 9 bases align to TRBD1. CDR1 and CDR2 (germline): MNHEY, SVGAGI. V shed 6 bases and J 1 base; nucleotides not matched to a gene: 3. The CDR3 loop spans 14 amino acids.